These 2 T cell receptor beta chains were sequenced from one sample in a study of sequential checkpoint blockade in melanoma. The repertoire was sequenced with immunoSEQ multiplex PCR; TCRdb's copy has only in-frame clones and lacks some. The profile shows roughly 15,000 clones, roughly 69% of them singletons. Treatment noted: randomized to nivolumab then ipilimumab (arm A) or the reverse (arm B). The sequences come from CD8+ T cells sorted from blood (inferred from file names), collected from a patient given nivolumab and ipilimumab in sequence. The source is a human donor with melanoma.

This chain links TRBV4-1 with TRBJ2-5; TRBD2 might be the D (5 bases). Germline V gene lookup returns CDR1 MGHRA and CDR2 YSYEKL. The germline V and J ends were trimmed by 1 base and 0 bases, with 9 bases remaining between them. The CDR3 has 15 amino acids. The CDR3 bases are TGCGCCAGCAGCCAAGGCAGAGGGTACCAAGAGACCCAGTACTTC. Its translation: CASSQGRGYQETQYF.

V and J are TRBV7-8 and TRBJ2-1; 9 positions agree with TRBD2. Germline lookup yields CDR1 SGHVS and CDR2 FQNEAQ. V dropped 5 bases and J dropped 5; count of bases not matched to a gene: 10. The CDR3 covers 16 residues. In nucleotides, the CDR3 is TGTGCCAGCAGCAGCCTACTAGCGGGCCCCCACAATGAGCAGTTCTTC. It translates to CASSSLLAGPHNEQFF. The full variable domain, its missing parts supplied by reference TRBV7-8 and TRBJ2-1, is GAGVSQSPRYKVAKRGQDVALRCDPISGHVSLFWYQQALGQGPEFLTYFQNEAQLDKSGLPSDRFFAERPEGSVSTLKIQRTQQEDSAVYLCASSSLLAGPHNEQFFGPGTRLTVL.